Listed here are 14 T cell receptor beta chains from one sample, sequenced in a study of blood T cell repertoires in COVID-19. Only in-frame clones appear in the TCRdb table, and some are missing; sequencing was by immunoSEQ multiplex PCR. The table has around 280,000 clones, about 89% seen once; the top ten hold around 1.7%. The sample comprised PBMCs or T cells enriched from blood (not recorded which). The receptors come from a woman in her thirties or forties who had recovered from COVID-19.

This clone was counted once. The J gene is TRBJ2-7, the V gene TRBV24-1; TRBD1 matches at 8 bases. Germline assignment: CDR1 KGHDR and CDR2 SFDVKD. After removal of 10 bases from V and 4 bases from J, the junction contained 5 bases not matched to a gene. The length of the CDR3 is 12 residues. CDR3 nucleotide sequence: TGTGCCACGCAGACAGGGGCATACGAGCAGTACTTC. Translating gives CATQTGAYEQYF.

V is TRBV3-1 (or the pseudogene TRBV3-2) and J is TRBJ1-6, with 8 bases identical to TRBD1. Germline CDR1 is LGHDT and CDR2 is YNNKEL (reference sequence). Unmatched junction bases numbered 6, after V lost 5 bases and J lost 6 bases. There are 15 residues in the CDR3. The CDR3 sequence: CASSWGTGVNSPLHF. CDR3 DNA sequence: TGTGCCAGCAGCTGGGGGACAGGCGTTAATTCACCCCTCCACTTT.

The CDR3 is CASRGQGSTEAFF. CDR3 nucleotides: TGTGCCAGCAGGGGACAGGGCAGCACTGAAGCTTTCTTT. This chain connects TRBV6-5 to TRBJ1-1; the match to TRBD1 covers 9 bases. This CDR3 is built from 13 residues. Germline V gene data show CDR1 as MNHEY and CDR2 as SVGAGI. J lost 4 bases, V lost 6 bases, and 3 bases had no gene match.

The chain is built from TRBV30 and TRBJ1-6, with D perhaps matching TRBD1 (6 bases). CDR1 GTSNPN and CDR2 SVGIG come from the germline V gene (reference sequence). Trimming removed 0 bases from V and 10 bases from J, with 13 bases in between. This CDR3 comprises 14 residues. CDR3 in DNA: TGTGCCTGGAGTGTACTACAGGGAGACTCACCCCTCCACTTT. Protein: CAWSVLQGDSPLHF.

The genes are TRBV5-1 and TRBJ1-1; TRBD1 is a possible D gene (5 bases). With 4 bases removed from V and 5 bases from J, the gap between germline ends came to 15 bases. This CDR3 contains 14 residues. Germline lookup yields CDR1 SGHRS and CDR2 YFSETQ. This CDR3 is CASSRGDFWTEAFF. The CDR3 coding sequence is TGCGCCAGCAGCAGAGGGGACTTCTGGACTGAAGCTTTCTTT.

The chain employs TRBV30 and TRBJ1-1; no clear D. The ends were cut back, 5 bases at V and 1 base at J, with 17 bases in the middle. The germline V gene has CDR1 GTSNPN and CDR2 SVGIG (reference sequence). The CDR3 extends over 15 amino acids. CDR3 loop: CAWGGLLAGNTEAFF. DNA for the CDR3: TGTGCCTGGGGAGGTCTGTTGGCGGGGAACACTGAAGCTTTCTTT.

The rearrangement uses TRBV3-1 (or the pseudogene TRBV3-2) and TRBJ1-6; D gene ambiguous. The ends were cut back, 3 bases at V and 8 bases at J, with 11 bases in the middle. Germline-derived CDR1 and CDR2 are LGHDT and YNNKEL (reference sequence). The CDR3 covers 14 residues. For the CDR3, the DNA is TGTGCCAGCAGCCATGGCAGGTCGGATTCACCCCTCCACTTT. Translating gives CASSHGRSDSPLHF.

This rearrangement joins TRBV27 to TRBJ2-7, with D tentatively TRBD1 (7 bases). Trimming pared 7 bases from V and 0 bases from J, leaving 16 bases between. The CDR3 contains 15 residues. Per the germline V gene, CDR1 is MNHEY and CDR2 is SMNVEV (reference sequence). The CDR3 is CASTPRQGLSYEQYF. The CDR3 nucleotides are TGTGCCAGCACCCCACGACAGGGACTCTCCTACGAGCAGTACTTC.

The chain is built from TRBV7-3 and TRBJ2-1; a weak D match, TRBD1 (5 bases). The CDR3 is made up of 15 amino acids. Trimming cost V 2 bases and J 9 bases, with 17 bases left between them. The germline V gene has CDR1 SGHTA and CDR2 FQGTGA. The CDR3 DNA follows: TGTGCCAGCAGCTTACTCTCTCCAGGGCCTGGTGAGCAGTTCTTC. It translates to CASSLLSPGPGEQFF.

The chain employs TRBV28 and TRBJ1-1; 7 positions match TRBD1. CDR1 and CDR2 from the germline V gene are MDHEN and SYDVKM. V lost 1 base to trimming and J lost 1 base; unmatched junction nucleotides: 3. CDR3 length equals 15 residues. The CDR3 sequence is CASSLFRTGNTEAFF. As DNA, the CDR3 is TGTGCCAGCAGTTTATTTCGGACAGGGAACACTGAAGCTTTCTTT.

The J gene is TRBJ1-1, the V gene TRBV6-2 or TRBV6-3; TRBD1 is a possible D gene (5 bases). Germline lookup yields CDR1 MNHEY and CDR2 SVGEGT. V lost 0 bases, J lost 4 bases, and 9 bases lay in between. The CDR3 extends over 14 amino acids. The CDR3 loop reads CASSYSSRVTEAFF. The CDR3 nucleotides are TGTGCCAGCAGTTACTCGAGCAGGGTCACTGAAGCTTTCTTT.

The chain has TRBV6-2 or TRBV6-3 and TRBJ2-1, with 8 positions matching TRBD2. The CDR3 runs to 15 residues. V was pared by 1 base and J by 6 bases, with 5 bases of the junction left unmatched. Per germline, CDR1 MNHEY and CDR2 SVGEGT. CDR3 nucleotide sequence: TGTGCCAGCAGTTACTATGGCGGGAGGCCCAATGAGCAGTTCTTC. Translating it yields CASSYYGGRPNEQFF.

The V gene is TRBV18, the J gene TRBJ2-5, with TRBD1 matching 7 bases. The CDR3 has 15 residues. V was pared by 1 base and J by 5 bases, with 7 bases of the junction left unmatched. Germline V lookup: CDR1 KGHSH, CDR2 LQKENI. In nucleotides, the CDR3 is TGTGCCAGCTCACCACGAAGACAGGGTGGGGAGACCCAGTACTTC. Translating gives CASSPRRQGGETQYF.

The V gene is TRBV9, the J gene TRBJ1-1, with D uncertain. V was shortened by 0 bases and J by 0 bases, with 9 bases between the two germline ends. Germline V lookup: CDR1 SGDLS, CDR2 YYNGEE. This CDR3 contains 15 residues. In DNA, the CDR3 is TGTGCCAGCAGCGTAGGAAGCGGTTTGAACACTGAAGCTTTCTTT. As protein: CASSVGSGLNTEAFF. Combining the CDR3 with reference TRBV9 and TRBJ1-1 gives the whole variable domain DSGVTQTPKHLITATGQRVTLRCSPRSGDLSVYWYQQSLDQGLQFLIQYYNGEERAKGNILERFSAQQFPDLHSELNLSSLELGDSALYFCASSVGSGLNTEAFFGQGTRLTVV.